This is a list of T cell receptor beta chains from one sample in a study of T cells in Graves' hyperthyroidism and ophthalmopathy. TCRdb re-analysed the multiplex PCR reads in MiXCR, keeping a single row per CDR3 protein. The sample yields 370,000 or so distinct CDR3 sequences, roughly 12% seen once. Source material: blood. The receptors were sampled from a man in his thirties or forties with Graves' hyperthyroidism that later progressed to Graves' ophthalmopathy. The CDR3 runs from the conserved cysteine through the conserved F or W. The D gene is left open where the match is weak. The listing skips clone size in some rows; elsewhere it reads once, few, many or a size class.

CDR3 DNA	CDR3 protein	V gene	D gene	clone size	J gene
TGTGCCAGCAGCCCAGGACTAGCGGGGTCCCCGGGCCTAGCCAAAAACATTCAGTACTTC	CASSPGLAGSPGLAKNIQYF	TRBV11-2	TRBD2	many	TRBJ2-4
TGTGCCAGCAGCGTAATAGGGACTCCTACCTACAATGAGCAGTTCTTC	CASSVIGTPTYNEQFF	TRBV9	NA	few	TRBJ2-1
TGCAGTGCTAGAATAGCGGGTGAGGTCAGAAATGAGCAGTTCTTC	CSARIAGEVRNEQFF	TRBV20-1	TRBD2	many	TRBJ2-1
TGTGCCAGCAGTATACAGGGTAGTGAAGCTTTCTTT	CASSIQGSEAFF	TRBV6-1	NA	many	TRBJ1-1
TGTGCCAGCAGTTTATTGGGGTCGCCGGACCGTTCGAACACCGGGGAGCTGTTTTTT	CASSLLGSPDRSNTGELFF	TRBV28	NA	once	TRBJ2-2
TGTGCCAGCAGCTCTGGGTCCTCAGGGATGACACCCCTCCACTTT	CASSSGSSGMTPLHF	TRBV5-6	NA	NA	TRBJ1-6
TGTGCCAGTAGTATCGGCAGGGGGCTAAATCAGCCCCAGCATTTT	CASSIGRGLNQPQHF	TRBV19	TRBD1	many	TRBJ1-5
TGTGCCAGCAGCACCCCGAGGAACGAGCAGTACTTC	CASSTPRNEQYF	TRBV11-3	NA	many	TRBJ2-7
TGTGCTAGTGGTTTGGGGGACTCTTACAATGAGCAGTTCTTC	CASGLGDSYNEQFF	TRBV12-5	NA	NA	TRBJ2-1
TGCAGCGTTGAAGACGGGGGGGATAACTATGGCTACACCTTC	CSVEDGGDNYGYTF	TRBV29-1	NA	NA	TRBJ1-2
TGTGCCAGCAGCGTAACAGGGGTAGTCGATCAGTTCTTC	CASSVTGVVDQFF	TRBV11-2	TRBD1	NA	TRBJ2-1
TGTGCCAGCAGTAACACAGGGTCCAAGAACACCGGGGAGCTGTTTTTT	CASSNTGSKNTGELFF	TRBV2	NA	many	TRBJ2-2
TGTGCCTGGAGTGGGGACAGGGGGCTTGGCTACACCTTC	CAWSGDRGLGYTF	TRBV30	TRBD1	many	TRBJ1-2
TGTGCCAGCAGTACGGTGCCGGACAGGATTATAACGGGGTATGCGAACACTGAAGCTTTCTTT	CASSTVPDRIITGYANTEAFF	TRBV6-1	TRBD1	many	TRBJ1-1
TGTGCCAGCAGCTCCAGACAGGGGATTACGCAGTATTTT	CASSSRQGITQYF	TRBV7-2	TRBD1	many	TRBJ2-3
TGTGCCAGCAGCCAAGGGGGGCGCGAGCAGTACTTC	CASSQGGREQYF	TRBV3-1	NA	many	TRBJ2-7
TGTGCCAGCAGCTTGGTACGGGGACTGAACACTGAAGCTTTCTTT	CASSLVRGLNTEAFF	TRBV5-5	NA	many	TRBJ1-1
TGTGCCAGCAGCTTAGATCGGGTGACAGGGGGCTGGTATGGCTACACCTTC	CASSLDRVTGGWYGYTF	TRBV11-2	TRBD1	few	TRBJ1-2
TGTGCCAGCATCCGTGGGACTTACACAGATACGCAGTATTTT	CASIRGTYTDTQYF	TRBV6-1	NA	many	TRBJ2-3
TGCGCCAGCAGCCAAGACCGGGGGGGTTTAATCTACAATGAGCAGTTCTTC	CASSQDRGGLIYNEQFF	TRBV4-1	TRBD2	few	TRBJ2-1
TGTGCCAGCAGCCCGAGGGGTCCTGAAAAACTGTTTTTT	CASSPRGPEKLFF	TRBV3-1	NA	few	TRBJ1-4
TGCAGTGCTAGAGCCACAGGGCTTGGAGAGACCCAGTACTTC	CSARATGLGETQYF	TRBV20-1	NA	many	TRBJ2-5
TGTGCCAGCAGGCCCCTTCCCAAAAACCCCGCGAACACTGAAGCTTTCTTT	CASRPLPKNPANTEAFF	TRBV12-3/TRBV12-4	NA	many	TRBJ1-1
TGTGCCAGCAGCTTCCGGGATGGGGGAATGGATGAGCAGTTCTTC	CASSFRDGGMDEQFF	TRBV11-2	NA	many	TRBJ2-1
TGTGCCAGCAGCCCCGACGGGACAGGGTTACCCCTAGGGGAGCAGTACTTC	CASSPDGTGLPLGEQYF	TRBV7-2	TRBD1	NA	TRBJ2-7
TGTGCCAGCACTCGGACAGGGCCTTCCTATAATTCACCCCTCCACTTT	CASTRTGPSYNSPLHF	TRBV2	TRBD1	NA	TRBJ1-6
TGTGCCACCAGTGACGAGGGGTTGAGTTTGGAGACCCAGTACTTC	CATSDEGLSLETQYF	TRBV24-1	NA	many	TRBJ2-5
TGTGCCAGCAGCTTAGGACAGGGCGGCTATGGCTACACCTTC	CASSLGQGGYGYTF	TRBV5-1	TRBD1	many	TRBJ1-2
TGTGCCAGCAGCCCATGGACAGGTCTGAACGAGCAGTACTTC	CASSPWTGLNEQYF	TRBV11-3	TRBD1	many	TRBJ2-7
TGCGCCAGCAGCTTCCTCCCGGGACCACAAGAGACCCAGTACTTC	CASSFLPGPQETQYF	TRBV5-1	NA	few	TRBJ2-5
TGTGCCATCAGACCGACGGGACAGGCCAACTATGGCTACACCTTC	CAIRPTGQANYGYTF	TRBV10-3	TRBD1	many	TRBJ1-2
TGTGCCAGCAGCCAAGGGGCTCCGGGTCAGCCCCAGCATTTT	CASSQGAPGQPQHF	TRBV9	NA	NA	TRBJ1-5
TGCGCCAGCATCCCAACCCCAGGGGTAACTGAAGCTTTCTTT	CASIPTPGVTEAFF	TRBV5-1	NA	many	TRBJ1-1
TGTGCTAGTGGTTACGGGGGGGCTAGCACAGATACGCAGTATTTT	CASGYGGASTDTQYF	TRBV12-5	TRBD2	many	TRBJ2-3
TGTGCCAGCAGCCTCCCCTCGACAGCTTTTATTCAGTACTTC	CASSLPSTAFIQYF	TRBV11-2	NA	many	TRBJ2-4
TGTGCCAGCAGCCCCCAAACGGGGACGCAGTATTTT	CASSPQTGTQYF	TRBV14	NA	NA	TRBJ2-3
TGTGCCAGCAGTCCGGGACTAGCGGGGGGGCGAACCTCCTACAATGAGCAGTTCTTC	CASSPGLAGGRTSYNEQFF	TRBV28	TRBD2	many	TRBJ2-1
TGTGCCAGCTCACCAGACCACGGTTCAGGAAACACCATATATTTT	CASSPDHGSGNTIYF	TRBV18	NA	NA	TRBJ1-3
TGCAGTGCTCCTACCGGACAGTCTCAAGAGACCCAGTACTTC	CSAPTGQSQETQYF	TRBV20-1	NA	many	TRBJ2-5
TGCGCCAGCAGCTCTGGACTGGGCGGGAGGGATGAGCAGTTCTTC	CASSSGLGGRDEQFF	TRBV5-1	TRBD2	many	TRBJ2-1
TGTGCCAGCAGTTTGGGACAGGGCAATGAGCAGTTCTTC	CASSLGQGNEQFF	TRBV12-3/TRBV12-4	TRBD1	many	TRBJ2-1
TGTGCCTGGAGTCGAACTGAGGGGGTGGGCCCCACAGATACGCAGTATTTT	CAWSRTEGVGPTDTQYF	TRBV30	NA	NA	TRBJ2-3
TGTGCCAGCAGTTTTTACCCGGGACAGGGAAACACTGAAGCTTTCTTT	CASSFYPGQGNTEAFF	TRBV28	TRBD1	many	TRBJ1-1
TGTGCCAGCAGTACAGGGCCCTGGAACTACGAGCAGTACTTC	CASSTGPWNYEQYF	TRBV28	NA	NA	TRBJ2-7
TGTGCCAGCAGCGCACAGATAGCAAATCAGCCCCAGCATTTT	CASSAQIANQPQHF	TRBV12-3/TRBV12-4	NA	many	TRBJ1-5
TGTGCCAGCTCACCAACAGCCCAAGAGACCCAGTACTTC	CASSPTAQETQYF	TRBV18	NA	many	TRBJ2-5
TGTGCCAGCAGGCGGGCGACCTCCAAGAACACTGAAGCTTTCTTT	CASRRATSKNTEAFF	TRBV6-1	NA	many	TRBJ1-1
TGCAGCGTTGGGGGGGACCACGAGCAGTACTTC	CSVGGDHEQYF	TRBV29-1	NA	few	TRBJ2-7
TGTGCCAGCGCACAGGGGGCCTCTGGAAACACCATATATTTT	CASAQGASGNTIYF	TRBV18	TRBD1	few	TRBJ1-3
TGTGCCAGCAGCTTAGAAGGGAGGTCAACTGAAGCTTTCTTT	CASSLEGRSTEAFF	TRBV7-9	NA	few	TRBJ1-1
TGTGCCTGGAGTGTACCCGGACAGGTCTATGGCTACACCTTC	CAWSVPGQVYGYTF	TRBV30	TRBD1	many	TRBJ1-2
TGCAGCGTCGCGACTGCCCTACTCTCTAACACTGAAGCTTTCTTT	CSVATALLSNTEAFF	TRBV29-1	NA	NA	TRBJ1-1
TGTGCCAGCAGGCCGGGACTAGCGCGGGAGACCCAGTACTTC	CASRPGLARETQYF	TRBV11-2	TRBD2	NA	TRBJ2-5
TGTGCCAGCAGTCGCTGGACCCAGGAGGATACGCAGTATTTT	CASSRWTQEDTQYF	TRBV12-3/TRBV12-4	NA	many	TRBJ2-3